These 10 T cell receptor beta chains originate from one sample sequenced in a study of shared clonotypes between healthy human individuals. The naive CD8 subset, CD45RO-negative cells positively selected for CCR7, excluded terminally differentiated effector memory CD45RA+ cells. Profiling relied on immunoSEQ multiplex PCR, and the TCRdb table lists in-frame clones only, not all of them. This table holds around 2,000,000 clones, approximately 94% found once. Material for sequencing was naive CD8+ T cells from PBMCs. These receptors were taken from a man aged 18 to 29 in good health. Some clones in this sample may be carry-over from other donors' samples.

CDR3 protein: CASSLEWASGAYEQYF. The CDR3 region has the DNA TGTGCCAGCAGCTTGGAATGGGCTAGCGGGGCCTACGAGCAGTACTTC. The gene calls are TRBV7-2 and TRBJ2-7; 9 positions match TRBD2. The CDR3 runs to 16 residues. V dropped 3 bases and J dropped 2; count of bases not matched to a gene: 8. The germline V gene encodes CDR1 SGHTA and CDR2 FQGNSA.

The V gene is TRBV4-1, the J gene TRBJ2-7; TRBD2 matches 8 bases. The CDR3 spans 17 residues. The trim removed 0 bases at V and 0 bases at J, leaving 7 bases unmatched. CDR1 MGHRA and CDR2 YSYEKL come from the germline V gene. This chain's CDR3 is CASSQERGGRPSYEQYF. DNA for the CDR3: TGCGCCAGCAGCCAAGAAAGGGGCGGGAGGCCCTCCTACGAGCAGTACTTC.

This chain links TRBV27 with TRBJ1-2; 8 bases are a match to TRBD1. CDR1 and CDR2 from the germline V gene are MNHEY and SMNVEV (reference sequence). The CDR3 spans 13 residues. V trimming: 4 bases; J trimming: 8 bases; junction bases outside the gene matches: 6. The CDR3 region is CASSSGTGRGYTF. As DNA, the CDR3 is TGTGCCAGCAGTTCGGGGACAGGAAGGGGCTACACCTTC.

The chain couples TRBV28 to TRBJ2-1; 13 bases are a match to TRBD2. The CDR3 contains 15 residues. V lost 5 bases, J lost 9 bases, and 7 bases stayed unmatched. CDR1 is MDHEN and CDR2 is SYDVKM in the germline V gene. CDR3 protein: CASSPRTSGSVEQFF. The CDR3 DNA is TGTGCCAGCAGTCCAAGGACTAGCGGGAGTGTTGAGCAGTTCTTC.

The chain has TRBV19 and TRBJ2-5, with TRBD2 as a possible D gene (5 bases). With 4 bases removed from V and 1 base from J, the gap between germline ends came to 16 bases. CDR1 and CDR2 (germline): LNHDA, SQIVND (reference sequence). CDR3 length: 16 residues. Written as DNA, the CDR3 is TGTGCCAGTAGTACCTCCGACGGCGGGCCCCAAGAGACCCAGTACTTC. This codes for CASSTSDGGPQETQYF.

The rearrangement links TRBV4-3 to TRBJ2-7; 14 bases map to TRBD2. The germline CDR1 and CDR2 sequences are LGHNA and YSLEER. This CDR3 spans 20 amino acids. After removal of 4 bases from V and 2 bases from J, the junction contained 16 bases not matched to a gene. The CDR3 DNA reads TGCGCCAGCAGCCTAACAGGGACTAGCGGGAGTTCGGGAAGTCCCTACGAGCAGTACTTC. Residues: CASSLTGTSGSSGSPYEQYF.

V and J are TRBV5-1 and TRBJ2-5; unclear D gene. The J call may be in error: the DNA end matches TRBJ2-7 better. The CDR3 consists of 13 residues. Germline CDR1 and CDR2: SGHRS and YFSETQ. CDR3 sequence reads: CASSPRASYEQYF. The CDR3 DNA sequence: TGCGCCAGCAGCCCCCGGGCGTCCTACGAGCAGTACTTC.

With regard to this clone: The sample contains more than one DNA sequence encoding this CDR3. CDR3 loop: CASSLQQGYEQYF. In DNA, the CDR3 is TGTGCCAGCAGTTTACAACAGGGCTACGAGCAGTACTTC. The chain uses TRBV27 and TRBJ2-7, with TRBD1 as a possible D gene (6 bases). V was shortened by 2 bases and J by 3 bases, with 8 bases between the two germline ends. Germline loops: CDR1 MNHEY, CDR2 SMNVEV (reference sequence). This CDR3 has 13 amino acids.

The chain carries TRBV7-6 and TRBJ2-1; D remains ambiguous. This CDR3 contains 15 residues. Looked up from germline, CDR1 is SGHVS and CDR2 is FNYEAQ. The ends were cut back, 2 bases at V and 2 bases at J, with 10 bases in the middle. The CDR3 DNA reads as TGTGCCAGCAGCTTATACCTCGCGGCCTACAATGAGCAGTTCTTC. Translated, it gives CASSLYLAAYNEQFF.

V usage is TRBV9 and J usage is TRBJ2-3; no firm D call. Trimming stripped 0 bases from V and 5 bases from J, with 4 bases between. This CDR3 has 12 residues. Germline CDR1 is SGDLS and CDR2 is YYNGEE. The CDR3 nucleotides read TGTGCCAGCAGCGTAGTGAGAGATACGCAGTATTTT. As protein: CASSVVRDTQYF. Using reference TRBV9 and TRBJ2-3 for the parts outside the CDR3, the full variable domain is DSGVTQTPKHLITATGQRVTLRCSPRSGDLSVYWYQQSLDQGLQFLIQYYNGEERAKGNILERFSAQQFPDLHSELNLSSLELGDSALYFCASSVVRDTQYFGPGTRLTVL.